One TCR beta chain is described in this entry. The antigen remains undetermined. The source of the sample is a study of cytomegalovirus exposure and HLA in healthy donors. Findings of the study overall: Later analysis revealed greater clonal expansion in HLA-associated TCR beta chains than in equally common others. There were 150 or so TCR beta chains listed as cytomegalovirus-associated.

V was cut by 5 bases and J by 3 bases, with 17 bases left in between. The CDR3 sequence is 15 residues long. Germline lookup yields CDR1 LNHDA and CDR2 SQIVND (reference sequence). PCR used 60 Vbeta primers and 13 Jbeta primers. Only in-frame clones appear in the TCRdb table, and some are missing; sequencing was by immunoSEQ multiplex PCR. The sample lists 250,000 to 350,000 clones; about four fifths were seen once. What was sequenced was PBMCs. The J gene is TRBJ2-7, the V gene TRBV19; D ambiguous. This receptor was identified in a girl aged 2 to 9 in good health and CMV-seronegative. CDR3 region: CASSLTVHPNYEQYF. The CDR3 DNA follows: TGTGCCAGTAGTCTTACAGTTCACCCAAACTACGAGCAGTACTTC.